This entry concerns a single T cell receptor beta chain. Germline CDR1 and CDR2: SGHTA and FQGNSA. CDR3 length equals 15 residues. Trimming took 6 bases from V and 5 from J, leaving 17 bases between them. This entry comes from a study of shared clonotypes between healthy human individuals. Repertoires were generated with immunoSEQ multiplex PCR, while TCRdb's copy carries only in-frame clones and drops some. The sample includes about 2,500,000 clones, around 94% of them seen just once. The TCR comes from a man between 18 and 35 years old in good health. The V gene is TRBV7-2, the J gene TRBJ2-4; TRBD2 is a possible D gene (5 bases). Sequencing input: naive CD4+ T cells sorted from blood. The subset: CD45RA+ positively selected. CDR3 sequence reads: CASRDLRRSQNIQYF. CDR3 bases: TGTGCCAGCAGAGATTTGAGGAGGAGCCAAAACATTCAGTACTTC.